The 29 T cell receptor beta chains in this list originate from one sample, sequenced in a study of molecular identifiers for immune sequencing clone quantification. TCRdb called the PCR reads again in MiXCR, with one record for every CDR3 protein. The sample consists of about 630,000 distinct CDR3 sequences, around 25% of them appearing once. Sequences were obtained from naive CD8+ T cells from blood, with Jurkat cell RNA spiked in. Subset defined: FACS-sorted CD8+CD4-CCR7+CD45RA+ naive T cells. All receptors come from a human donor in good health. Some libraries in this study had Jurkat cell RNA spiked in.

A remark on this clonotype: A much more abundant neighbour one base away suggests this may be a read error. The chain's CDR3 is CASSLASGPYPGNAIYF. In DNA, the CDR3 is TGTGCCAGCAGCTTAGCCTCAGGGCCTTACCCTGGAAACGCCATATATTTT. The rearrangement joins TRBV7-8 to TRBJ1-3; TRBD1 is a possible D gene (5 bases). The CDR3 consists of 17 residues. CDR1 SGHVS and CDR2 FQNEAQ come from the germline V gene.

There are a few counts of this clonotype. The rearrangement joins TRBV4-1 to TRBJ2-3; D is undetermined. The V and J ends lost 5 bases and 1 base respectively, with 16 bases between them. Germline V gene sequence: CDR1 MGHRA, CDR2 YSYEKL. This CDR3 contains 16 residues. The CDR3 protein is CASSSGLGIGTDTQYF. CDR3 DNA sequence: TGCGCCAGCAGCTCAGGCTTAGGGATAGGCACAGATACGCAGTATTTT.

Note on this clonotype: A single base separates this from a much larger clone, so it may be a read error. The chain couples TRBV5-6 to TRBJ2-5; no firm D call. Germline-derived CDR1 and CDR2 are SGHDT and YYEEEE. The CDR3 spans 13 residues. CDR3 sequence: CASSPQNQETHYF. The CDR3 region has the DNA TGTGCCAGCAGCCCCCAAAACCAAGAGACCCACTACTTC.

This clonotype was found many times. This rearrangement joins TRBV20-1 to TRBJ2-7; the D gene could be TRBD1 or TRBD2 (5 bases each). CDR1 is DFQATT, CDR2 SNEGSKA, per germline (reference sequence). With 6 bases removed from V and 0 bases from J, the gap between germline ends came to 12 bases. The CDR3 loop spans 13 amino acids. The CDR3 coding sequence is TGCAGTGCGCTCCGGGACCACTCCTACGAGCAGTACTTC. Its protein is CSALRDHSYEQYF.

To note about this clonotype: This clone may be a read error of a much larger clone one base away. The conserved closing phenylalanine or tryptophan is absent in this CDR3, likely reflecting a read error. The chain employs TRBV20-1 and TRBJ1-1; D may be TRBD1 (6 bases). V lost 3 bases and J lost 1, with 15 bases in between. The CDR3 contains 15 residues. Germline V gene data show CDR1 as DFQATT and CDR2 as SNEGSKA (reference sequence). As DNA, the CDR3 is TGCAGTGCTAGCTCTTCCAGGGGACAGAACACTGAAGCTTTCTCT. This sequence encodes CSASSSRGQNTEAFS.

The genes are TRBV28 and TRBJ2-3; 8 positions agree with TRBD2. V gave up 8 bases and J gave up 5 bases; unmatched junction bases: 9. Germline CDR1 MDHEN, CDR2 SYDVKM. The CDR3 is made up of 14 amino acids. For the CDR3, the DNA is TGTGCCAGCGGGACTAGAAGTTTAAGAGATACGCAGTATTTT. Translated, it gives CASGTRSLRDTQYF.

The table lists this clonotype with many counts. The chain is built from TRBV7-9 and TRBJ2-3; D is perhaps TRBD2 (6 bases). The V gene's germline CDR1 is SEHNR and CDR2 FQNEAQ (reference sequence). The V end was cut by 4 bases, the J end by 2 bases, with 22 bases between. The CDR3 sequence is 18 residues long. The chain's CDR3 is CASSSTGTRPIDTDTQYF. Here the CDR3 DNA reads TGTGCCAGCAGCTCCACCGGGACTCGCCCTATTGACACAGATACGCAGTATTTT.

In regard to this clonotype: A much larger clone lies a single base off, so this may be a read error. The rearrangement uses TRBV14 and TRBJ1-3; no clear D. The CDR3 runs 17 residues. Germline-derived CDR1 and CDR2 are SGHDN and FVKESK. The CDR3 here is CASSQDPGLFSGNAIYF. The CDR3 nucleotides read TGTGCCAGCAGCCAAGATCCCGGCCTATTCTCTGGAAACGCCATATATTTT.

The table lists this clonotype with many counts. This chain links TRBV9 with TRBJ1-1, with a weak D call TRBD1 (6 bases). Trimming removed 0 bases from V and 3 bases from J, with 6 bases in between. Per germline, CDR1 SGDLS and CDR2 YYNGEE. CDR3 length: 13 residues. In DNA form, the CDR3 reads TGTGCCAGCAGCGTAGCAGGGGACACTGAAGCTTTCTTT. Translating it yields CASSVAGDTEAFF.

This clonotype was seen repeatedly, ten times or more. The gene calls are TRBV29-1 and TRBJ2-5, with a tentative D call TRBD2 (5 bases). The germline V gene has CDR1 SQVTM and CDR2 ANQGSEA. The CDR3 loop spans 14 amino acids. The V end lost 3 bases, the J end lost 2 bases, and 13 bases lay between the germline ends. The CDR3 nucleotides read TGCAGCGTTGAGGAGGCAGGTGGGCAAGAGACCCAGTACTTC. Translating gives CSVEEAGGQETQYF. Full variable domain (remainder filled in from reference TRBV29-1 and TRBJ2-5): SAVISQKPSRDICQRGTSLTIQCQVDSQVTMMFWYRQQPGQSLTLIATANQGSEATYESGFVIDKFPISRPNLTFSTLTVSNMSPEDSSIYLCSVEEAGGQETQYFGPGTRLLVL.

The sample holds many counts of this clonotype. V gene TRBV5-1 combines with J gene TRBJ1-4; the match to TRBD1 covers 9 bases. The CDR3 totals 16 residues. Trimming removed 3 bases from V and 0 bases from J; junction bases left unmatched: 3. Germline V gene sequence: CDR1 SGHRS, CDR2 YFSETQ. CDR3 nucleotides: TGCGCCAGCAGCTGGGGACAGGGAGCAACTAATGAAAAACTGTTTTTT. It specifies CASSWGQGATNEKLFF.

The gene calls are TRBV28 and TRBJ2-5, with D perhaps TRBD2 (6 bases). V was trimmed by 6 bases and J by 0 bases, leaving 14 bases between them. Germline V CDR1 and CDR2: MDHEN, SYDVKM. The CDR3 is 15 amino acids. The CDR3 coding sequence is TGTGCCAGCAGCCCCCGGGACTGGTACCAAGAGACCCAGTACTTC. Translation: CASSPRDWYQETQYF.

This clonotype was seen at least ten times. J is TRBJ2-3 and V is TRBV11-2; 9 bases align to TRBD2. Trimming at V came to 5 bases and at J to 3 bases, leaving 9 bases not matched to a gene. The CDR3 runs to 16 residues. Germline V gives CDR1 SGHAT, CDR2 FQNNGV. As DNA, the CDR3 is TGTGCCAGCAGCCGCCCTAGCGGGGTGGCAACAGATACGCAGTATTTT. This translates into CASSRPSGVATDTQYF.

This clonotype was picked up many times. The chain employs TRBV27 and TRBJ1-5; D is ambiguous. This CDR3 spans 13 amino acids. Trimming took off 6 bases at V and 6 bases at J, with 12 bases between the two ends. Germline V gives CDR1 MNHEY, CDR2 SMNVEV (reference sequence). CDR3 sequence reads: CASSWVYGQPQHF. The CDR3 nucleotides are TGTGCCAGCAGCTGGGTCTATGGTCAGCCCCAGCATTTT.

This clonotype showed up many times. V and J are TRBV20-1 and TRBJ2-7, with TRBD1 as a possible D gene (6 bases). The CDR3 runs to 13 residues. The germline CDR1 and CDR2 sequences are DFQATT and SNEGSKA (reference sequence). V shed 3 bases and J shed 3 bases, with 12 bases lying between them. The CDR3 DNA follows: TGCAGTGCTAGTTCGGGACAAAACTACGAGCAGTACTTC. This sequence encodes CSASSGQNYEQYF.

Notes on this clonotype: A read error may explain this, as a much larger clone is one base away. The V and J genes are TRBV10-3 and TRBJ2-7, with TRBD1 as a possible D gene (5 bases). The germline V gene has CDR1 ENHRY and CDR2 SYGVKD. The CDR3 has 14 amino acids. V shed 0 bases and J shed 2 bases, with 8 bases lying between them. The CDR3 loop reads CAISESGDAYEQYF. CDR3 nucleotides: TGTGCCATCAGTGAGTCAGGGGATGCCTACGAGCAGTACTTC.

This clonotype was counted ten times or more. V gene TRBV20-1 combines with J gene TRBJ2-7, with D perhaps TRBD2 (6 bases). The CDR3 has 14 residues. CDR1 is DFQATT and CDR2 is SNEGSKA in the germline V gene (reference sequence). Trimming pared 1 base from V and 1 base from J, leaving 11 bases between. The CDR3, as DNA: TGCAGTGCTAGAGGACTAGAACCATCCTACGAGCAGTACTTC. Translated: CSARGLEPSYEQYF.

As concerns this clonotype: Relative to the germline gene, one junction end is altered; a read error may explain this. The chain joins TRBV7-9 to TRBJ1-1, with D possibly being TRBD1 (5 bases). This CDR3 comprises 13 residues. Germline V lookup: CDR1 SEHNR, CDR2 FQNEAQ (reference sequence). The CDR3: CASRFGANTEAFF. DNA for the CDR3: TGTGCCAGCCGCTTTGGGGCGAACACTGAAGCTTTCTTT.

The sample holds many counts of this clonotype. The chain recombines TRBV27 with TRBJ2-7; weak D call: TRBD2 (6 bases). The CDR3 consists of 14 residues. V was trimmed by 6 bases and J by 0 bases, leaving 12 bases between them. CDR1 and CDR2 (germline): MNHEY, SMNVEV (reference sequence). The CDR3 DNA reads as TGTGCCAGCAGCGCGGGGATGAACTCCTACGAGCAGTACTTC. Its translation is CASSAGMNSYEQYF.

This sequence joins TRBV15 and TRBJ1-5; no firm D call. Germline values: CDR1 LNHNV, CDR2 YYDKDF (reference sequence). The CDR3 length is 16 residues. Trimming shortened V by 1 base and J by 0 bases, and 10 bases separated the two germline ends. For the CDR3, the DNA is TGTGCCACCAGCAGAGGGAGGGTCAATAGCAATCAGCCCCAGCATTTT. Amino acids: CATSRGRVNSNQPQHF.

The chain recombines TRBV11-2 with TRBJ2-7, with 7 bases aligning to TRBD1. The junction had 10 bases not matched to a gene; V was cut back by 5 bases and J by 0 bases. The CDR3 runs 16 residues. CDR1 is SGHAT, CDR2 FQNNGV, per germline. CDR3 DNA: TGTGCCAGCAGCCTCGAACGGACAGGTCCCTCCTACGAGCAGTACTTC. Translation: CASSLERTGPSYEQYF.

Here the CDR3 DNA reads TGTGCCAGTACCCCCGCGGGGGGGAATTCCCACAATGAGCAGTTCTTC. Translated, it gives CASTPAGGNSHNEQFF. This chain joins TRBV19 and TRBJ2-1, with 9 bases fitting TRBD2. There are 16 residues in the CDR3. Germline values: CDR1 LNHDA, CDR2 SQIVND (reference sequence). Trimming removed 7 bases from V and 5 bases from J; junction bases left unmatched: 12.

Worth noting for this clonotype: Germline and junction disagree at one end, which may indicate a read error. J is TRBJ1-5 and V is TRBV27, with a tentative D call TRBD1 (5 bases). The CDR3 is made up of 16 amino acids. The germline gives CDR1 MNHEY, CDR2 SMNVEV (reference sequence). The chain's CDR3 is CASSPLGAGRNQPQQF. For the CDR3, the DNA is TGTGCCAGCAGCCCCTTAGGGGCTGGTCGCAATCAGCCCCAGCAATTT.

This clonotype was seen ten or more times. The chain couples TRBV12-3 or TRBV12-4 to TRBJ1-1; D gene unclear. This CDR3 has 13 residues. V was shortened by 8 bases and J by 7 bases, with 17 bases between the two germline ends. This CDR3 reads CASLEWGDLEAFF. The CDR3, as DNA: TGTGCCAGCCTCGAATGGGGTGACCTTGAAGCTTTCTTT.

The gene calls are TRBV20-1 and TRBJ2-1; tentative D call: TRBD2 (5 bases). V was cut by 0 bases and J by 5 bases, with 8 bases left in between. CDR3 length: 13 amino acids. In germline, CDR1 is DFQATT, CDR2 SNEGSKA (reference sequence). The CDR3 here is CSARDVRDNEQFF. The CDR3 DNA follows: TGCAGTGCTAGAGATGTGAGGGACAATGAGCAGTTCTTC.

This clonotype was detected once. The CDR3 end shows no conserved phenylalanine or tryptophan, and so a read error is likely. The chain recombines TRBV18 with TRBJ2-7; the D gene is possibly TRBD1 (6 bases). The CDR3 consists of 14 residues. Trimming pared 3 bases from V and 3 bases from J, leaving 12 bases between. CDR1 and CDR2 from the germline V gene are KGHSH and LQKENI. CDR3 DNA sequence: TGTGCCAGCTCACCGAGGGACACACTCTACGAGCAGTACTCC. It yields the protein CASSPRDTLYEQYS.

The chain couples TRBV6-5 to TRBJ1-1; D remains ambiguous. Germline V gene sequence: CDR1 MNHEY, CDR2 SVGAGI. The CDR3 length is 13 residues. Trimming left V 7 bases short and J 7 bases short, with 16 bases between. The CDR3 DNA is TGTGCCAGCACTCCTGGGTTGGGCGGTGAAGCTTTCTTT. Amino acids: CASTPGLGGEAFF.

There are many counts of this clonotype. The chain employs TRBV4-3 and TRBJ2-3, with 8 bases that match TRBD2. The V gene's germline CDR1 is LGHNA and CDR2 YSLEER. The CDR3 length is 17 residues. Unmatched junction bases numbered 7, after V lost 0 bases and J lost 2 bases. CDR3 loop: CASSQELAGLNTDTQYF. The CDR3 DNA reads as TGCGCCAGCAGCCAAGAGTTAGCGGGATTGAACACAGATACGCAGTATTTT.

This clonotype has a count of ten or more. The V and J genes are TRBV2 and TRBJ1-4, with D unresolved. Germline V lookup: CDR1 SNHLY, CDR2 FYNNEI. V gave up 3 bases and J gave up 3 bases, with 8 bases separating them. The CDR3 length is 14 residues. CDR3 DNA sequence: TGTGCCAGCAGTGAGCCGCGGGCTAATGAAAAACTGTTTTTT. It yields the protein CASSEPRANEKLFF.